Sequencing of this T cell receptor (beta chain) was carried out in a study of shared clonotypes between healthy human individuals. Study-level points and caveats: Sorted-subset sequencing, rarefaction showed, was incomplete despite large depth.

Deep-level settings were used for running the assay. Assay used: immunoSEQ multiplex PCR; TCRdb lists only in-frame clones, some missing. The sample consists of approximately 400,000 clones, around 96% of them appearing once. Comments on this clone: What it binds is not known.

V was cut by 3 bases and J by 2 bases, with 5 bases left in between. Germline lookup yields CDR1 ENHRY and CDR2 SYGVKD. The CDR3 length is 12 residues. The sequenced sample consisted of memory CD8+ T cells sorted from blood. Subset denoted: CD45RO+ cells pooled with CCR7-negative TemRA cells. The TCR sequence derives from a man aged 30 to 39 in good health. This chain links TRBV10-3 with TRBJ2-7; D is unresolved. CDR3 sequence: CAISEATYEQYF. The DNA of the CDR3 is TGTGCCATCAGTGAAGCAACCTACGAGCAGTACTTC.